The clone carrying this TCR beta chain was seen ten or more times. Molecular barcoded adaptors covering alpha/delta and beta/gamma chains were used on 400 to 450 ng RNA. TCRdb reprocessed the reads with MiXCR, giving one entry per CDR3 protein. Counted here are more than 45,000 distinct CDR3 sequences, about 19% occurring once; the ten biggest clones make up 15%. The CDR3 is 12 amino acids. The germline gives CDR1 SEHNR, CDR2 FQNEAQ (reference sequence). The germline V and J ends were trimmed by 1 base and 4 bases, with 4 bases remaining between them. The data derive from a study of read filtering for tumor transcriptome and immune sequencing.

The material sequenced was a population of CD138-negative cells sorted from bone marrow. The clonotype originates from a donor at least 40 years old with multiple myeloma. The rearrangement uses TRBV7-9 and TRBJ2-5; D ambiguous. CDR3 sequence: CASSLVGETQYF. The CDR3, as DNA: TGTGCCAGCAGCTTAGTTGGAGAGACCCAGTACTTC.